Listed below are T cell receptor beta chains from one sample, sequenced in a study of long-term antiretroviral therapy in people with HIV. Sequencing was performed with immunoSEQ multiplex PCR; in TCRdb, only in-frame clones are kept and a portion is missing. The sample records under 20,000 clones, 75% to 85% being singletons. The specimen comprised unsorted PBMCs, sampled 0.2 years after starting antiretroviral therapy. These receptors all come from a middle-aged woman with HIV. Both conserved end residues are part of each CDR3. Each record gives: clone size, V gene, J gene, D gene, CDR3 protein, CDR3 DNA. D genes are given only for firm matches. Clone size is stated in some rows and not others, as once, few, many or a class when expanded.

clone size: once
V gene: TRBV5-1
J gene: TRBJ2-7
D gene: .
CDR3 protein: CASGGGGTIYEQYF
CDR3 DNA: TGCGCCAGTGGGGGCGGGGGCACCATCTACGAGCAGTACTTC

clone size: .
V gene: TRBV2
J gene: TRBJ1-1
D gene: .
CDR3 protein: CASSAGPQNTEAFF
CDR3 DNA: TGTGCCAGCAGTGCGGGACCTCAGAACACTGAAGCTTTCTTT

clone size: .
V gene: TRBV5-1
J gene: TRBJ2-5
D gene: .
CDR3 protein: CASSSALGAGETQYF
CDR3 DNA: TGCGCCAGCAGCTCAGCGTTGGGGGCCGGGGAGACCCAGTACTTC

clone size: .
V gene: TRBV7-9
J gene: TRBJ2-1
D gene: TRBD2
CDR3 protein: CASTESPGLTRRGNEQFF
CDR3 DNA: TGTGCCAGCACCGAAAGCCCGGGACTAACCCGAAGAGGGAATGAGCAGTTCTTC

clone size: .
V gene: TRBV28
J gene: TRBJ1-6
D gene: .
CDR3 protein: CASSLLLSPLHF
CDR3 DNA: TGTGCCAGCAGTCTCCTATTATCACCCCTCCACTTT

clone size: once
V gene: TRBV7-9
J gene: TRBJ2-7
D gene: .
CDR3 protein: CASSLEDGLYEQYF
CDR3 DNA: TGTGCCAGCAGCTTGGAAGACGGCCTCTACGAGCAGTACTTC

clone size: .
V gene: TRBV10-3
J gene: TRBJ1-5
D gene: .
CDR3 protein: CAISEGHQQPQHF
CDR3 DNA: TGTGCCATCAGTGAGGGACATCAGCAGCCCCAGCATTTT

clone size: .
V gene: TRBV27
J gene: TRBJ2-3
D gene: TRBD1
CDR3 protein: CASSSLSPGQGTDTQYF
CDR3 DNA: TGTGCCAGCAGCAGCCTGTCCCCGGGACAGGGGACAGATACGCAGTATTTT

clone size: .
V gene: TRBV6-6
J gene: TRBJ1-6
D gene: TRBD1
CDR3 protein: CASSSTGLGSPLHF
CDR3 DNA: TGTGCCAGCAGTTCGACAGGGCTGGGGTCACCCCTCCACTTT

clone size: .
V gene: TRBV29-1
J gene: TRBJ2-4
D gene: .
CDR3 protein: CSVEAEAKNIQYF
CDR3 DNA: TGCAGCGTTGAGGCCGAAGCCAAAAACATTCAGTACTTC

clone size: .
V gene: TRBV29-1
J gene: TRBJ2-7
D gene: .
CDR3 protein: CSARSNYEQYF
CDR3 DNA: TGCAGCGCCCGTTCTAACTACGAGCAGTACTTC

clone size: .
V gene: TRBV5-1
J gene: TRBJ2-7
D gene: TRBD1
CDR3 protein: CASSLRTGLTYEQYF
CDR3 DNA: TGCGCCAGCAGCTTGAGGACAGGGCTTACCTACGAGCAGTACTTC

clone size: .
V gene: TRBV10-3
J gene: TRBJ1-4
D gene: TRBD1
CDR3 protein: CAISDPGTGFKNEKLFF
CDR3 DNA: TGTGCCATCAGTGATCCCGGGACAGGGTTCAAAAATGAAAAACTGTTTTTT

clone size: few
V gene: TRBV2
J gene: TRBJ1-5
D gene: TRBD1
CDR3 protein: CASSYDRGVGAQHF
CDR3 DNA: TGTGCCAGCAGCTACGACAGGGGAGTTGGGGCCCAGCATTTT

clone size: .
V gene: TRBV19
J gene: TRBJ1-5
D gene: TRBD1
CDR3 protein: CAAGGTGGQPQHF
CDR3 DNA: TGTGCCGCGGGAGGGACAGGGGGCCAGCCCCAGCATTTT

clone size: .
V gene: TRBV15
J gene: TRBJ1-2
D gene: .
CDR3 protein: CATSSPWEANF
CDR3 DNA: TGTGCCACCAGCAGCCCCTGGGAGGCTAACTTC

clone size: .
V gene: TRBV29-1
J gene: TRBJ1-1
D gene: .
CDR3 protein: CSVHATGVTEAFF
CDR3 DNA: TGCAGCGTCCATGCGACGGGGGTCACTGAAGCTTTCTTT

clone size: .
V gene: TRBV5-4
J gene: TRBJ1-4
D gene: TRBD1
CDR3 protein: CASSRTGTGDEKLFF
CDR3 DNA: TGTGCCAGCAGCCGGACCGGGACAGGGGATGAAAAACTGTTTTTT

clone size: .
V gene: TRBV6-5
J gene: TRBJ2-7
D gene: .
CDR3 protein: CASEPGPYEQYF
CDR3 DNA: TGTGCCAGCGAACCGGGACCCTACGAGCAGTACTTC

clone size: .
V gene: TRBV19
J gene: TRBJ1-5
D gene: .
CDR3 protein: CASSIGQRNQPQHF
CDR3 DNA: TGTGCCAGCAGTATCGGGCAGCGAAATCAGCCCCAGCATTTT

clone size: .
V gene: TRBV6-5
J gene: TRBJ1-4
D gene: .
CDR3 protein: CASSPGQRFEKLFF
CDR3 DNA: TGTGCCAGCAGCCCGGGACAACGATTTGAAAAACTGTTTTTT

clone size: .
V gene: TRBV6-5
J gene: TRBJ1-5
D gene: .
CDR3 protein: CASRLDTNQPQHF
CDR3 DNA: TGTGCCAGCAGGTTAGACACCAATCAGCCCCAGCATTTT

clone size: .
V gene: TRBV2
J gene: TRBJ1-1
D gene: TRBD1
CDR3 protein: CASSQSPGQPQNTEAFF
CDR3 DNA: TGTGCCAGCAGTCAATCTCCGGGACAGCCTCAGAACACTGAAGCTTTCTTT

clone size: once
V gene: TRBV7-8
J gene: TRBJ1-2
D gene: .
CDR3 protein: CASSFRLSSGYTF
CDR3 DNA: TGTGCCAGCAGCTTCCGGTTATCCTCTGGCTACACCTTC

clone size: .
V gene: TRBV7-9
J gene: TRBJ2-7
D gene: .
CDR3 protein: CATSGGPEQYF
CDR3 DNA: TGTGCCACCAGTGGGGGGCCCGAGCAGTACTTC

clone size: .
V gene: TRBV7-9
J gene: TRBJ2-2
D gene: .
CDR3 protein: CASSFSGFTGELFF
CDR3 DNA: TGTGCCAGCAGCTTTTCTGGTTTCACCGGGGAGCTGTTTTTT

clone size: once
V gene: TRBV30
J gene: TRBJ1-2
D gene: TRBD1
CDR3 protein: CAWSRQGRNGYTF
CDR3 DNA: TGTGCCTGGAGTCGACAGGGGAGGAATGGCTACACCTTC

clone size: .
V gene: TRBV9
J gene: TRBJ2-3
D gene: TRBD1
CDR3 protein: CASSVGQASTDTQYF
CDR3 DNA: TGTGCCAGCAGCGTCGGACAGGCGAGCACAGATACGCAGTATTTT

clone size: .
V gene: TRBV7-9
J gene: TRBJ2-5
D gene: .
CDR3 protein: CASSLVSETQYF
CDR3 DNA: TGTGCCAGCAGCTTAGTGTCAGAGACCCAGTACTTC

clone size: .
V gene: TRBV6-6
J gene: TRBJ2-7
D gene: .
CDR3 protein: CASTRGGDKTYEQYF
CDR3 DNA: TGTGCCAGCACTCGAGGGGGGGACAAAACTTACGAGCAGTACTTC

clone size: .
V gene: TRBV29-1
J gene: TRBJ2-2
D gene: .
CDR3 protein: CSVGNTGELFF
CDR3 DNA: TGCAGCGTAGGGAACACCGGGGAGCTGTTTTTT

clone size: .
V gene: TRBV7-8
J gene: TRBJ2-7
D gene: .
CDR3 protein: CASSLDYEQYF
CDR3 DNA: TGTGCCAGCAGCTTAGATTACGAGCAGTACTTC

clone size: .
V gene: TRBV7-2
J gene: TRBJ1-5
D gene: .
CDR3 protein: CASSSEGRGFQPQHF
CDR3 DNA: TGTGCCAGCAGCTCAGAGGGACGAGGATTCCAGCCCCAGCATTTT

clone size: .
V gene: TRBV11-2
J gene: TRBJ2-7
D gene: TRBD1
CDR3 protein: CASSLGTGASEQYF
CDR3 DNA: TGTGCCAGCAGCTTAGGGACAGGGGCCTCCGAGCAGTACTTC

clone size: .
V gene: TRBV5-1
J gene: TRBJ2-2
D gene: .
CDR3 protein: CASSLGAFGELFF
CDR3 DNA: TGCGCCAGCAGCTTAGGAGCCTTCGGGGAGCTGTTTTTT

clone size: .
V gene: TRBV5-4
J gene: TRBJ2-7
D gene: .
CDR3 protein: CASSLGAPQGATYEQYF
CDR3 DNA: TGTGCCAGCAGCTTGGGGGCCCCGCAGGGCGCTACCTACGAGCAGTACTTC

clone size: .
V gene: TRBV25-1
J gene: TRBJ2-2
D gene: .
CDR3 protein: CASTLGGIGTGELFF
CDR3 DNA: TGTGCCAGCACTTTGGGGGGCATTGGCACCGGGGAGCTGTTTTTT

clone size: .
V gene: TRBV19
J gene: TRBJ2-3
D gene: .
CDR3 protein: CASSIETYYSTDTQYF
CDR3 DNA: TGTGCCAGTAGTATAGAGACCTATTATAGCACAGATACGCAGTATTTT

clone size: .
V gene: TRBV7-7
J gene: TRBJ2-2
D gene: TRBD2
CDR3 protein: CASTDRLAGTIKLNTGELFF
CDR3 DNA: TGTGCCAGCACCGACAGACTAGCGGGAACGATCAAACTGAACACCGGGGAGCTGTTTTTT

clone size: .
V gene: TRBV5-1
J gene: TRBJ2-7
D gene: .
CDR3 protein: CASSFGGTEFYEQYF
CDR3 DNA: TGCGCCAGCAGCTTCGGGGGGACAGAGTTTTACGAGCAGTACTTC

clone size: .
V gene: TRBV25-1
J gene: TRBJ2-3
D gene: TRBD2
CDR3 protein: CASSVAGGQDTQYF
CDR3 DNA: TGTGCCAGCAGCGTAGCGGGGGGGCAAGATACGCAGTATTTT

clone size: .
V gene: TRBV6-6
J gene: TRBJ2-7
D gene: .
CDR3 protein: CASRSFVAEQYF
CDR3 DNA: TGTGCCAGCAGGTCATTCGTGGCCGAGCAGTACTTC